Each of the 22 T cell receptor beta chains below was sequenced from the same sample in a study of shared clonotypes between healthy human individuals. Sequencing used immunoSEQ multiplex PCR; TCRdb keeps in-frame clones, though not all of them. The repertoire holds more than 2 million clones, with approximately 94% as singletons. Naive-designated CD8 cells lacked CD45RO, were positively enriched for CCR7, and omitted terminally differentiated effector memory CD45RA+ cells. Sequenced material: naive CD8+ T cells sorted from blood. These receptors were collected from a man aged 18 to 35 in good health.

The chain combines TRBV29-1 with TRBJ2-7, with D perhaps matching TRBD2 (6 bases). The CDR3 spans 16 residues. CDR1 SQVTM and CDR2 ANQGSEA come from the germline V gene. V was trimmed by 0 bases and J by 4 bases, leaving 19 bases between them. The CDR3 DNA reads TGCAGCGTTGAAGATATTAAGCCGGGAGAAGGGTACGAGCAGTACTTC. Translated, it gives CSVEDIKPGEGYEQYF.

J is TRBJ1-2 and V is TRBV19, with D perhaps matching TRBD1 (6 bases). CDR3 length: 14 residues. Germline lookup yields CDR1 LNHDA and CDR2 SQIVND (reference sequence). Trimming removed 6 bases from V and 1 base from J, with 12 bases in between. The CDR3 region has the DNA TGTGCCAGTAGAATCACAGGGATTAACTATGGCTACACCTTC. This translates into CASRITGINYGYTF.

V usage is TRBV6-6 and J usage is TRBJ2-7, with D perhaps matching TRBD1 (6 bases). V dropped 6 bases and J dropped 3 bases, with 15 bases sitting between them. The CDR3 has 14 residues. Germline CDR1 MNHNY, CDR2 SVGAGI (reference sequence). The DNA of the CDR3 is TGTGCCAGCAGCTCCTGGGACACCTTCTACGAGCAGTACTTC. It specifies CASSSWDTFYEQYF.

DNA of the CDR3: TGCGCCAGCAGCCAAGAAGGGGAGGGGACCTACGAGCAGTACTTC. Protein product: CASSQEGEGTYEQYF. V and J are TRBV4-1 and TRBJ2-7; 7 bases are a match to TRBD2. With 0 bases clipped from V and 2 bases from J, the junction kept 4 bases outside the gene matches. Germline CDR1 is MGHRA and CDR2 is YSYEKL. The CDR3 is 15 amino acids.

The chain uses TRBV7-2 and TRBJ2-7; tentative D call: TRBD1 (5 bases). CDR3 length equals 14 residues. V lost 3 bases and J lost 2, with 11 bases in between. Germline assignment: CDR1 SGHTA and CDR2 FQGNSA. CDR3 amino acids: CASSFGRAAYEQYF. The DNA for the CDR3 is TGTGCCAGCAGCTTTGGCAGGGCAGCCTACGAGCAGTACTTC.

Comment on this clone: Other DNA sequences in the sample encode the same CDR3. The J gene is TRBJ2-7, the V gene TRBV19, with TRBD2 matching over 10 bases. CDR1 and CDR2 from the germline V gene are LNHDA and SQIVND (reference sequence). The trim removed 5 bases at V and 2 bases at J, leaving 3 bases unmatched. This CDR3 comprises 14 residues. In DNA form, the CDR3 reads TGTGCCAGTAGTCCCGGGACTAGCGCCTACGAGCAGTACTTC. The encoded protein is CASSPGTSAYEQYF.

This rearrangement joins TRBV7-3 to TRBJ1-2; a weak D match, TRBD1 (5 bases). Trimming left V 6 bases short and J 3 bases short, with 8 bases between. The CDR3 is 12 amino acids. Germline V gene sequence: CDR1 SGHTA, CDR2 FQGTGA. CDR3 amino acids: CASRGADYGYTF. CDR3 coding DNA: TGTGCCAGCAGAGGGGCAGACTATGGCTACACCTTC.

The sample holds one count of this clone. The chain employs TRBV7-2 and TRBJ2-3; D is unresolved. This CDR3 has 14 amino acids. CDR1 and CDR2 from the germline V gene are SGHTA and FQGNSA. Trimming pared 2 bases from V and 0 bases from J, leaving 6 bases between. CDR3: CASSLQSSTDTQYF. The DNA of the CDR3 is TGTGCCAGCAGCTTACAGTCTAGCACAGATACGCAGTATTTT.

This clone was detected a few times. The gene calls are TRBV5-4 and TRBJ2-7; D remains unclear. This CDR3 is built from 13 residues. Per germline, CDR1 SGHNT and CDR2 YYREEE (reference sequence). Trimming cost V 3 bases and J 4 bases, with 11 bases left between them. CDR3 sequence (DNA): TGTGCCAGCAGCTCCTGGAACCAATACGAGCAGTACTTC. Encoded protein: CASSSWNQYEQYF.

This rearrangement joins TRBV18 to TRBJ2-3, with D perhaps matching TRBD2 (5 bases). Per germline, CDR1 KGHSH and CDR2 LQKENI. Trimming stripped 0 bases from V and 3 bases from J, with 10 bases between. The CDR3 is made up of 15 amino acids. The CDR3 bases are TGTGCCAGCTCACCACCGGTGGGAGTAACAGATACGCAGTATTTT. Protein sequence: CASSPPVGVTDTQYF.

The chain uses TRBV6-1 and TRBJ2-3, with D hard to call. The CDR3 runs 13 residues. V lost 3 bases to trimming and J lost 10 bases, with 14 bases between them. Germline loops: CDR1 MNHNS, CDR2 SASEGT. The CDR3 DNA is TGTGCCAGCAGTGATTTCTTTACGTCGGCGCAGTATTTT. It is translated as CASSDFFTSAQYF.

The gene calls are TRBV29-1 and TRBJ2-1; 9 bases line up with TRBD1. V lost 6 bases and J lost 7; bases outside the gene matches: 7. This CDR3 comprises 13 residues. Germline V gene data show CDR1 as SQVTM and CDR2 as ANQGSEA. CDR3 loop: CSVLTGGVNEQFF. The CDR3 bases are TGCAGCGTGCTGACAGGGGGGGTGAATGAGCAGTTCTTC.

The chain links TRBV5-6 to TRBJ2-1; D gene unclear. Germline loops: CDR1 SGHDT, CDR2 YYEEEE. This CDR3 is 10 amino acids long. The V end lost 2 bases, the J end lost 8 bases, and 2 bases lay between the germline ends. The CDR3 here is CASSFYEQFF. Written as DNA, the CDR3 is TGTGCCAGCAGCTTCTATGAGCAGTTCTTC.

The rearrangement joins TRBV19 to TRBJ2-7, with D perhaps matching TRBD1 or TRBD2 (6 bases each). The CDR3 has 16 residues. The ends were cut back, 4 bases at V and 3 bases at J, with 19 bases in the middle. CDR1 LNHDA and CDR2 SQIVND come from the germline V gene (reference sequence). The CDR3 DNA reads as TGTGCCAGTAGTACCTCATGGGGGGCGGTAAGCTACGAGCAGTACTTC. This encodes CASSTSWGAVSYEQYF. Filled out from reference TRBV19 and TRBJ2-7, the complete variable domain reads DGGITQSPKYLFRKEGQNVTLSCEQNLNHDAMYWYRQDPGQGLRLIYYSQIVNDFQKGDIAEGYSVSREKKESFPLTVTSAQKNPTAFYLCASSTSWGAVSYEQYFGPGTRLTVT.

This clone was seen a single time. This chain links TRBV10-1 with TRBJ2-1; D is ambiguous. Germline V gene sequence: CDR1 WNHNN, CDR2 SYGVQD (reference sequence). Trimming took off 3 bases at V and 5 bases at J, with 5 bases between the two ends. The CDR3 spans 12 residues. The CDR3 reads CASSDRDNEQFF. The DNA of the CDR3 is TGCGCCAGCAGTGATAGGGACAATGAGCAGTTCTTC.

This chain uses TRBV5-1 with TRBJ1-2; D is uncertain. The CDR3 runs to 19 residues. Germline V CDR1 and CDR2: SGHRS, YFSETQ. V lost 0 bases and J 1 base, leaving 22 bases between the germline ends. CDR3 amino acids: CASSLGERDKAYLNYGYTF. The DNA of the CDR3 is TGCGCCAGCAGCTTGGGAGAGCGTGACAAGGCGTATCTTAACTATGGCTACACCTTC.

The CDR3 loop is CASSYSGTGEETQYF. CDR3 nucleotides: TGTGCCAGCAGTTACTCCGGGACAGGAGAAGAGACCCAGTACTTC. The chain links TRBV6-6 to TRBJ2-5; 8 bases match TRBD1. V dropped 0 bases and J dropped 3; count of bases not matched to a gene: 3. Looked up from germline, CDR1 is MNHNY and CDR2 is SVGAGI (reference sequence). This CDR3 comprises 15 residues.

This clone was seen a single time. Other DNA sequences of this sample code for an identical CDR3. In DNA form, the CDR3 reads TGTGCCAGCAGCTTTGGCGACACAGATACGCAGTATTTT. Its protein is CASSFGDTDTQYF. The chain is built from TRBV5-6 and TRBJ2-3, with no clear D. Trimming pared 2 bases from V and 2 bases from J, leaving 6 bases between. This CDR3 has 13 amino acids. CDR1 and CDR2 (germline): SGHDT, YYEEEE.

The chain links TRBV7-6 to TRBJ2-2; TRBD2 agrees at 9 bases. V shed 5 bases, J shed 6 bases, and the junction held 13 bases outside the gene matches. The CDR3 has 17 amino acids. Germline V gives CDR1 SGHVS, CDR2 FNYEAQ. This chain's CDR3 is CASSPILAGAMAGELFF. In nucleotides, the CDR3 is TGTGCCAGCAGCCCAATTTTAGCGGGGGCCATGGCCGGGGAGCTGTTTTTT. Supplemented by reference TRBV7-6 and TRBJ2-2, the full variable domain reads GAGVSQSPRYKVTKRGQDVALRCDPISGHVSLYWYRQALGQGPEFLTYFNYEAQQDKSGLPNDRFSAERPEGSISTLTIQRTEQRDSAMYRCASSPILAGAMAGELFFGEGSRLTVL.

This sequence joins TRBV9 and TRBJ1-4; TRBD1 might be the D (5 bases). Looked up from germline, CDR1 is SGDLS and CDR2 is YYNGEE. CDR3 size: 15 residues. Deletions cut 4 bases from V and 1 base from J, with 11 bases between. The CDR3 DNA reads TGTGCCAGCAGCAAAGAGGGGCAAACTAATGAAAAACTGTTTTTT. Encoded protein: CASSKEGQTNEKLFF. The full variable domain, in which reference TRBV9 and TRBJ1-4 provide the parts outside the CDR3, is DSGVTQTPKHLITATGQRVTLRCSPRSGDLSVYWYQQSLDQGLQFLIQYYNGEERAKGNILERFSAQQFPDLHSELNLSSLELGDSALYFCASSKEGQTNEKLFFGSGTQLSVL.

The chain is built from TRBV7-9 and TRBJ1-5, with D unclear. This CDR3 is built from 13 residues. The ends were cut back, 1 base at V and 7 bases at J, with 8 bases in the middle. Germline V gives CDR1 SEHNR, CDR2 FQNEAQ (reference sequence). CDR3 bases: TGTGCCAGCAGCTTAGAAAGCAGGCAGCCCCAGCATTTT. It yields the protein CASSLESRQPQHF.

As for this clone: Other DNA sequences in this sample translate to the same CDR3. The J gene is TRBJ2-7, the V gene TRBV9; possible D gene TRBD1, 6 bases. CDR3 length: 14 residues. V lost 4 bases and J lost 1, with 12 bases in between. Germline V gives CDR1 SGDLS, CDR2 YYNGEE. In DNA, the CDR3 is TGTGCCAGCAGCCCAGAGGGGGTATCCTACGAGCAGTACTTC. Protein: CASSPEGVSYEQYF.